One sample yielded the 31 T cell receptor beta chains listed below, sequenced in a study of technical replicates of blood from a few donors. Assay used: immunoSEQ multiplex PCR; TCRdb lists only in-frame clones, some missing. Of over 80,000 clones listed, 95% to 96% are singletons. The sequenced sample was T cells isolated from PBMCs. The receptors shown here come from a human donor in good health.

The chain recombines TRBV19 with TRBJ1-1; D not resolved. CDR1 LNHDA and CDR2 SQIVND come from the germline V gene (reference sequence). Trimming took 5 bases from V and 7 from J, leaving 14 bases between them. The CDR3 runs to 13 residues. CDR3 loop: CASSPVVSGEAFF. DNA of the CDR3: TGTGCCAGTAGTCCCGTAGTAAGTGGTGAAGCTTTCTTT.

V gene TRBV5-8 combines with J gene TRBJ1-5; D might be TRBD1 (5 bases). Trimming took off 5 bases at V and 7 bases at J, with 10 bases between the two ends. The CDR3 contains 12 residues. The germline gives CDR1 SGHTS, CDR2 YDEGEE. CDR3 DNA sequence: TGTGCCAGCAGACAGGTGTCCCAGCCCCAGCATTTT. Amino acids: CASRQVSQPQHF.

CDR3 DNA sequence: TGTGCCAGCAGCTCGGACAACTACGAGCAGTACTTC. Protein: CASSSDNYEQYF. The chain uses TRBV7-9 and TRBJ2-7; maybe TRBD1 (5 bases). Trimming took off 4 bases at V and 3 bases at J, with 7 bases between the two ends. Germline V gives CDR1 SEHNR, CDR2 FQNEAQ (reference sequence). CDR3 length: 12 residues.

The chain has TRBV7-9 and TRBJ1-2, with D possibly being TRBD1 (5 bases). The CDR3 covers 12 residues. In germline, CDR1 is SEHNR, CDR2 FQNEAQ (reference sequence). The V end lost 5 bases, the J end lost 6 bases, and 10 bases lay between the germline ends. CDR3: CASSPGRNGYTF. The DNA for the CDR3 is TGTGCCAGCAGCCCAGGGAGGAATGGCTACACCTTC.

This chain joins TRBV6-5 and TRBJ1-2, with TRBD1 as a possible D gene (6 bases). V lost 10 bases and J 8 bases, leaving 20 bases between the germline ends. The germline gives CDR1 MNHEY, CDR2 SVGAGI. The length of the CDR3 is 13 residues. The CDR3 bases are TGTGCCACGCAGGGCCAGGGGCAACTAGGCTACACCTTC. This translates into CATQGQGQLGYTF.

V gene TRBV27 combines with J gene TRBJ1-2, with D tentatively TRBD1 (6 bases). Germline V gene sequence: CDR1 MNHEY, CDR2 SMNVEV (reference sequence). The germline V and J ends were trimmed by 5 bases and 6 bases, with 7 bases remaining between them. CDR3 size: 11 residues. CDR3 sequence reads: CASSQGHGYTF. The CDR3 region has the DNA TGTGCCAGCAGTCAGGGGCATGGCTACACCTTC.

The J gene is TRBJ2-1, the V gene TRBV5-1; the match to TRBD1 covers 9 bases. J was trimmed by 4 bases and V by 4 bases; bases with no gene match: 3. From germline, CDR1 is SGHRS and CDR2 YFSETQ. CDR3 length equals 14 residues. The CDR3 protein is CASSKGQGYNEQFF. CDR3 nucleotide sequence: TGCGCCAGCAGCAAGGGACAGGGATACAATGAGCAGTTCTTC.

The chain joins TRBV15 to TRBJ2-7; D may be TRBD1 (6 bases). Germline-derived CDR1 and CDR2 are LNHNV and YYDKDF (reference sequence). The CDR3 loop spans 15 amino acids. V was trimmed by 5 bases and J by 2 bases, leaving 16 bases between them. The CDR3 region is CATSAYRTATYEQYF. For the CDR3, the DNA is TGTGCCACCAGCGCTTATCGGACAGCCACCTACGAGCAGTACTTC. Full variable domain (outside the CDR3, taken from reference TRBV15 and TRBJ2-7): DAMVIQNPRYQVTQFGKPVTLSCSQTLNHNVMYWYQQKSSQAPKLLFHYYDKDFNNEADTPDNFQSRRPNTSFCFLDIRSPGLGDTAMYLCATSAYRTATYEQYFGPGTRLTVT.

The chain employs TRBV30 and TRBJ2-7, with D possibly matching TRBD2 (6 bases). V lost 0 bases, J lost 5 bases, and 11 bases lay in between. The CDR3 has 13 amino acids. Germline V gene sequence: CDR1 GTSNPN, CDR2 SVGIG (reference sequence). CDR3 loop: CAWSVRESHEQYF. The CDR3 nucleotides are TGTGCCTGGAGTGTCCGGGAGTCCCACGAGCAGTACTTC.

This clone came up once. V usage is TRBV28 and J usage is TRBJ1-2; 7 bases agree with TRBD1. Germline V CDR1 and CDR2: MDHEN, SYDVKM. The CDR3 totals 15 residues. V shed 4 bases, J shed 2 bases, and the junction held 7 bases outside the gene matches. The CDR3 region is CASSSGGTGNYGYTF. CDR3 coding DNA: TGTGCCAGCAGTTCAGGGGGAACGGGGAACTATGGCTACACCTTC.

The chain carries TRBV15 and TRBJ2-5, with TRBD2 matching over 12 bases. This CDR3 is built from 16 residues. V dropped 4 bases and J dropped 2; count of bases not matched to a gene: 5. Germline CDR1 LNHNV, CDR2 YYDKDF (reference sequence). The DNA of the CDR3 is TGTGCCACCAGCACACTAGCGGGAGGCGGGCAAGAGACCCAGTACTTC. Protein product: CATSTLAGGGQETQYF.

This clone was observed a handful of times. CDR3 sequence (DNA): TGCGCCAGCAGCTGGGGGACTAGCGGGACCTATGAGCAGTTCTTC. Residues: CASSWGTSGTYEQFF. This rearrangement joins TRBV5-1 to TRBJ2-1, with 13 bases matching TRBD2. CDR3 length: 15 residues. Germline CDR1 reads SGHRS; CDR2 reads YFSETQ. The trim removed 3 bases at V and 8 bases at J, leaving 5 bases unmatched.

The CDR3 is CASSLWTEVAKNIQYF. The CDR3 DNA reads TGTGCCAGCAGTTTATGGACAGAGGTCGCCAAAAACATTCAGTACTTC. The rearrangement links TRBV28 to TRBJ2-4; tentative D call: TRBD1 (5 bases). Looked up from germline, CDR1 is MDHEN and CDR2 is SYDVKM. The V and J ends lost 0 bases and 1 base respectively, with 10 bases between them. The CDR3 runs 16 residues.

This chain uses TRBV11-3 with TRBJ2-3, with TRBD1 identical over 7 bases. The J segment lost 1 base and the V segment lost 0 bases, leaving 1 base of the junction unmatched. The CDR3 has 15 amino acids. CDR1 and CDR2 from the germline V gene are SGHNT and YENEEA. CDR3 loop: CASSLDQGGTDTQYF. CDR3 nucleotide sequence: TGTGCCAGCAGCTTAGACCAGGGGGGCACAGATACGCAGTATTTT.

This clone was picked up one time. This chain links TRBV6-6 with TRBJ1-1; a possible D gene is TRBD1 (5 bases). The CDR3 has 13 residues. Trimming removed 5 bases from V and 1 base from J, with 8 bases in between. Germline lookup yields CDR1 MNHNY and CDR2 SVGAGI (reference sequence). CDR3: CASSLQGNTEAFF. The CDR3 region has the DNA TGTGCCAGCAGTCTTCAGGGGAACACTGAAGCTTTCTTT.

This chain joins TRBV19 and TRBJ1-4; possibly TRBD1 for D (5 bases). CDR1 is LNHDA and CDR2 is SQIVND in the germline V gene (reference sequence). Trimming pared 8 bases from V and 4 bases from J, leaving 17 bases between. The CDR3 spans 15 residues. The CDR3 DNA reads TGTGCCAGTCAGGCTGGAACAGGCCATAATGAAAAACTGTTTTTT. Translating it yields CASQAGTGHNEKLFF.

CDR3 in amino acids: CASDLQGNTEAFF. As DNA, the CDR3 is TGTGCCAGCGACTTACAGGGGAACACTGAAGCTTTCTTT. The rearrangement joins TRBV7-9 to TRBJ1-1; possible D gene TRBD1, 6 bases. CDR3 length: 13 amino acids. The V and J ends lost 8 bases and 1 base respectively, with 11 bases between them. Germline V gene data show CDR1 as SEHNR and CDR2 as FQNEAQ (reference sequence).

The chain couples TRBV4-3 to TRBJ2-4; 14 bases align to TRBD2. The V gene's germline CDR1 is LGHNA and CDR2 YSLEER. After removal of 0 bases from V and 0 bases from J, the junction contained 7 bases not matched to a gene. The CDR3 is 20 residues long. CDR3 sequence reads: CASSQDSTSGRGLAKNIQYF. In DNA form, the CDR3 reads TGCGCCAGCAGCCAAGATTCGACTAGCGGGAGGGGATTAGCCAAAAACATTCAGTACTTC.

This chain joins TRBV5-4 and TRBJ2-5; TRBD2 matches 8 bases. The CDR3 contains 13 residues. V trimming: 4 bases; J trimming: 4 bases; junction bases outside the gene matches: 3. Germline-derived CDR1 and CDR2 are SGHNT and YYREEE (reference sequence). CDR3 sequence: CASSAGLGETQYF. The CDR3 DNA is TGTGCCAGCAGCGCGGGACTAGGAGAGACCCAGTACTTC.

About this clone: The sample holds other DNA sequences that translate to the same CDR3. This chain links TRBV9 with TRBJ2-7; TRBD2 matches at 13 bases. Germline values: CDR1 SGDLS, CDR2 YYNGEE. V gave up 2 bases and J gave up 4 bases; unmatched junction bases: 0. The CDR3 has 14 residues. CDR3 protein: CASSVGLAGYEQYF. The CDR3 DNA is TGTGCCAGCAGCGTGGGACTAGCGGGGTACGAGCAGTACTTC.

V gene TRBV5-1 combines with J gene TRBJ2-3, with TRBD1 matching over 9 bases. Germline V CDR1 and CDR2: SGHRS, YFSETQ. V dropped 4 bases and J dropped 3; count of bases not matched to a gene: 6. The CDR3 has 15 amino acids. CDR3 residues: CASSRDRAGTDTQYF. The CDR3 DNA reads as TGCGCCAGCAGCCGGGACAGGGCGGGGACAGATACGCAGTATTTT.

The chain has TRBV2 and TRBJ1-1, with TRBD1 as a possible D gene (5 bases). CDR3 size: 13 residues. Per the germline V gene, CDR1 is SNHLY and CDR2 is FYNNEI. Trimming stripped 11 bases from V and 4 bases from J, with 17 bases between. CDR3 bases: TGTGCCGGGGACTGGGGGGGTAGCACTGAAGCTTTCTTT. Translating it yields CAGDWGGSTEAFF. Variable domain in full (rest from reference TRBV2 and TRBJ1-1): EPEVTQTPSHQVTQMGQEVILRCVPISNHLYFYWYRQILGQKVEFLVSFYNNEISEKSEIFDDQFSVERPDGSNFTLKIRSTKLEDSAMYFCAGDWGGSTEAFFGQGTRLTVV.

This chain links TRBV7-6 with TRBJ1-4, with D unresolved. CDR1 is SGHVS and CDR2 is FNYEAQ in the germline V gene. V was clipped by 5 bases and J by 4 bases, with 8 bases between them. CDR3 length equals 13 residues. The chain's CDR3 is CASSSLRNEKLFF. The CDR3 nucleotides are TGTGCCAGCAGCAGCCTGCGTAATGAAAAACTGTTTTTT.

The V and J genes are TRBV20-1 and TRBJ1-4, with D maybe TRBD1 (6 bases). Germline values: CDR1 DFQATT, CDR2 SNEGSKA (reference sequence). This CDR3 has 11 residues. The CDR3 nucleotides are TGCAGGGCTTTAACAGGGGAAAAACTGTTTTTT. This codes for CRALTGEKLFF.

This chain joins TRBV7-6 and TRBJ2-1, with 7 bases identical to TRBD2. Losses at the gene ends were 2 bases for V and 9 bases for J; bases not matched to a gene: 4. In germline, CDR1 is SGHVS, CDR2 FNYEAQ. The CDR3 covers 13 residues. Here the CDR3 reads CASSLRLATEQFF. In DNA form, the CDR3 reads TGTGCCAGCAGCTTAAGACTAGCAACTGAGCAGTTCTTC.

V is TRBV18 and J is TRBJ2-7; 8 positions agree with TRBD1. With V trimmed by 1 base and J by 0 bases, 2 bases remained unmatched. The CDR3 length is 15 residues. Germline V gene data show CDR1 as KGHSH and CDR2 as LQKENI. CDR3 amino acids: CASSPRTGSSYEQYF. The CDR3, as DNA: TGTGCCAGCTCACCACGGACAGGGAGCTCCTACGAGCAGTACTTC.

V and J are TRBV10-3 and TRBJ2-5; TRBD1 might be the D (6 bases). V was shortened by 6 bases and J by 4 bases, with 12 bases between the two germline ends. Germline V gene data show CDR1 as ENHRY and CDR2 as SYGVKD. The CDR3 loop spans 13 amino acids. CDR3 in DNA: TGTGCCATCAGCCCAGGGGACGGAGAGACCCAGTACTTC. It translates to CAISPGDGETQYF.

This clone was counted a single time. CDR3: CASSVASHQVAFSTDTQYF. CDR3 DNA sequence: TGTGCCAGCAGCGTAGCTTCTCATCAGGTGGCGTTCAGCACAGATACGCAGTATTTT. The chain couples TRBV9 to TRBJ2-3, with D uncertain. Germline loops: CDR1 SGDLS, CDR2 YYNGEE. V lost 0 bases and J 0 bases, leaving 20 bases between the germline ends. The CDR3 contains 19 residues.

This chain links TRBV15 with TRBJ2-7; a possible D gene is TRBD1 (6 bases). The CDR3 contains 15 residues. The V end lost 2 bases, the J end lost 5 bases, and 16 bases lay between the germline ends. CDR1 and CDR2 (germline): LNHNV, YYDKDF (reference sequence). CDR3 DNA: TGTGCCACCAGCAGACACAGGGAAATCGCCCACGAGCAGTACTTC. It yields the protein CATSRHREIAHEQYF.

The chain combines TRBV7-9 with TRBJ1-3; the D is unclear. V lost 2 bases and J 2 bases, leaving 13 bases between the germline ends. The CDR3 sequence is 16 residues long. Germline CDR1 is SEHNR and CDR2 is FQNEAQ (reference sequence). CDR3 in DNA: TGTGCCAGCAGCTTATTAGCGGCGGGTACTGGAAACACCATATATTTT. Residues: CASSLLAAGTGNTIYF.

J is TRBJ2-7 and V is TRBV27; D gene ambiguous. Germline CDR1 and CDR2: MNHEY and SMNVEV (reference sequence). V dropped 5 bases and J dropped 3 bases, with 11 bases sitting between them. The CDR3 extends over 13 amino acids. The CDR3 is CASSAQIGYEQYF. The CDR3 coding sequence is TGTGCCAGCAGTGCCCAAATCGGCTACGAGCAGTACTTC.